This record looks at one T cell receptor beta chain sequence and its context. Antigen: not known. This record comes from a study of cytomegalovirus exposure and HLA in healthy donors. At the level of the study: From donors who were HLA-typed, an early data release held 70 million to 90 million unique TCRs. General study points: Available immune exposure information covered CMV serostatus only.

Germline V gene sequence: CDR1 LGHNA, CDR2 YNFKEQ. V lost 4 bases to trimming and J lost 4 bases, with 17 bases between them. The CDR3 has 16 amino acids. The PCR used 60 Vbeta and 13 Jbeta primers. Assay: immunoSEQ multiplex PCR; the TCRdb copy retains only in-frame clones and omits some. The sample carries 70,000 to 95,000 clones, over 75% recorded once. The source material was PBMCs. This receptor was identified in a man aged 25 to 40 in good health and CMV-seropositive. The genes are TRBV4-2 and TRBJ1-3, with D unclear. CDR3 protein: CASSPNDGPRGNTIYF. CDR3 nucleotides: TGTGCCAGCAGCCCAAATGACGGCCCCAGGGGAAACACCATATATTTT.